Included here is one T cell receptor beta chain sequence, with context. This clone has just one count. Its specific antigen is unknown. No qualities accompany the bases; no much larger clone lies one base away. Collaborating institutions collected whole blood in K2EDTA tubes following their own protocols. For TCRbeta analysis, collaborator samples were shipped as frozen whole blood, as isolated PBMCs, or as DNA extracted from either sample type. The data were taken from a study of blood T cell repertoires in COVID-19 (dated by TCRdb to about 2020). Concerning the study at large: Samples covering the acute and convalescent phases of COVID-19 were provided by collaborators in the United States, Italy and Spain. The prospective study material was composed of cDNA or gDNA derived from T cells, B-cell-depleted T cells, or PBMCs. Deeply sampled blood TCRbeta repertoires from subjects exposed to, actively infected with, or recovered from COVID-19 were included in the dataset. A freely available public database, intended as a resource for researchers studying the immune response to SARS-CoV-2, is where the repertoires were released. Samples came from the ongoing ImmuneRACE study (first 160 participants) plus 1,254 subjects from 6 global collaborators. Sample metadata almost always included a de-identified subject ID, COVID-19 status, age in years and sex. HLA class I and class II types, where available, came from metadata supplied by the sample provider rather than from assay-based typing.

TCRbeta CDR3 regions were amplified from genomic DNA using the immunoSEQ Assay, a bias-controlled multiplex PCR. The paper's processing steps were these. The number of nucleated cells in each sample was estimated by amplification of reference gene primers within the assay. To quantify the absolute abundance of each unique TCRbeta CDR3 rearrangement, sequence reads were collapsed and filtered. For each sample, productive Simpson clonality was calculated as the square root of Simpson's diversity index across productive rearrangements. In its TCRdb copy, this immuneACCESS table keeps in-frame sequences only and misses some clones. Where compared with another copy, unresolved V genes explain less than half of these, and the others have no known cause. The V and J calls and the clone size are those of that table, but D and trimming were determined from the DNA. A total of roughly 190,000 clones appear in this sample, around 85% of them only once. The top ten hold less than 1.5% of the sample.

General findings and caveats noted by the study authors: Clinical and demographic metadata were provided uncurated, with the amount varying by source and participant.

V is trimmed back by 6 bases and J by 1 base, and the junction contains 5 bases that no gene match accounts for. The CDR3 goes from the cysteine to the phenylalanine over 18 residues. The retained sequence is limited to the CDR3, 54 bases, with the frame set at the first base. According to the germline V gene, CDR1 reads MDHEN and CDR2 reads SYDVKM. The chain uses TRBV28 and TRBJ2-6; 14 of the junction bases match TRBD2. The sequenced sample was peripheral blood. The clonotype comes from a man younger than 40 with acute or convalescent COVID-19. The sequenced DNA is TGTGCCAGCAGAGGACTAGCGGGAGGACGGTCTGGGGCCAACGTCCTGACTTTC. Its translation is CASRGLAGGRSGANVLTF.